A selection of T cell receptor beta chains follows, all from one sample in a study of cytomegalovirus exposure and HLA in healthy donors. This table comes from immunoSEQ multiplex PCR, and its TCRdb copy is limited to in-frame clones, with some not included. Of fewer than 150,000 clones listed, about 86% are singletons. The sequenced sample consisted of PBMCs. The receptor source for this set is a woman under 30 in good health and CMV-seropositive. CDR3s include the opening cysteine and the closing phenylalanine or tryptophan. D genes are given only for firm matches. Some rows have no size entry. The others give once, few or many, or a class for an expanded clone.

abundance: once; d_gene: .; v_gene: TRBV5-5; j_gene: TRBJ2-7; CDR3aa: CASSRTGINEQYF; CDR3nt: TGTGCCAGCAGCCGCACAGGGATCAACGAGCAGTACTTC
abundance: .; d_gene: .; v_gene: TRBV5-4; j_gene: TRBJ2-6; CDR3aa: CASSLGGSGLAGANVLTF; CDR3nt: TGTGCCAGCAGCTTGGGGGGTAGCGGCCTGGCGGGGGCCAACGTCCTGACTTTC
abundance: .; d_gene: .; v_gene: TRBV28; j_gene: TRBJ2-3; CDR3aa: CASSSLETSTDTQYF; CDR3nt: TGTGCCAGCAGTTCCTTAGAGACAAGCACAGATACGCAGTATTTT
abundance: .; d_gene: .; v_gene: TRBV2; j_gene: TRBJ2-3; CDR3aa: CASSEQLVGDTQYF; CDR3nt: TGTGCCAGCAGTGAACAACTAGTGGGCGATACGCAGTATTTT
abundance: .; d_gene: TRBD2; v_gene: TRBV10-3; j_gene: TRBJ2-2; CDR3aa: CAISELAGGRGTGELFF; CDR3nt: TGTGCCATCAGTGAGCTAGCGGGAGGAAGGGGCACCGGGGAGCTGTTTTTT
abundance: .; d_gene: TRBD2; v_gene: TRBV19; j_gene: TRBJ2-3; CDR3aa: CASSILTSGRHTQYF; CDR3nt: TGTGCCAGTAGTATACTGACTAGCGGGAGACATACGCAGTATTTT
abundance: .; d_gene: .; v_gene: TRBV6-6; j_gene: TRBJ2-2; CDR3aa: CASSYDSIGELFF; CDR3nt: TGTGCCAGCAGTTATGACAGTATCGGGGAGCTGTTTTTT
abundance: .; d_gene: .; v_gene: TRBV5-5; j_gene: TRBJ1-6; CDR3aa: CASSLEYRSSYNSPLHF; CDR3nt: TGTGCCAGCAGCTTGGAATACAGGAGCTCCTATAATTCACCCCTCCACTTT
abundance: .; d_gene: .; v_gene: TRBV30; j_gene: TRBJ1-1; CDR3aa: CAWRDRNTEAFF; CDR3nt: TGTGCCTGGAGGGACAGGAACACTGAAGCTTTCTTT
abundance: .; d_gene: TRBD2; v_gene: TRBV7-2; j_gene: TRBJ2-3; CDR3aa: CASSLTAGGPVTQYF; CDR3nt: TGTGCCAGCAGCTTAACAGCGGGGGGGCCTGTTACGCAGTATTTT
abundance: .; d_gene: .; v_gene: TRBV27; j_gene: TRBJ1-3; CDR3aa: CASSLSGDGNTIYF; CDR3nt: TGTGCCAGCAGTTTATCAGGGGATGGAAACACCATATATTTT
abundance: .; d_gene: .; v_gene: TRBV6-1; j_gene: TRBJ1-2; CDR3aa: CASSQNNYGYTF; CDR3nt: TGTGCCAGCAGTCAGAATAACTATGGCTACACCTTC
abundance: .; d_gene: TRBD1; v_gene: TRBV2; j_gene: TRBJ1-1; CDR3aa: CASREDRGRETEAFF; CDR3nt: TGTGCCAGCAGGGAGGACAGGGGACGGGAGACTGAAGCTTTCTTT
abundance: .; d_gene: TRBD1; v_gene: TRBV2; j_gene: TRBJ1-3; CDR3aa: CASSAGQTRNTIYF; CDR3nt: TGTGCCAGCAGTGCGGGACAGACTAGAAACACCATATATTTT
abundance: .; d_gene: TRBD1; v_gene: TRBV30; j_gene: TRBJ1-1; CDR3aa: CAWSVYRGTEAFF; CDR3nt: TGTGCCTGGAGTGTATACAGGGGCACTGAAGCTTTCTTT
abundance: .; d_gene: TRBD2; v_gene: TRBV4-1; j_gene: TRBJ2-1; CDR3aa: CASSGLAGDNEQFF; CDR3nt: TGCGCCAGTTCGGGACTAGCGGGAGACAATGAGCAGTTCTTC